A single sample gave rise to the 9 T cell receptor beta chains below, sequenced in a study of regulatory T cells in long-lasting Graves disease. Indicated time point: newly diagnosed GD, antithyroid drugs for less than 3 months. Preparation of the TCR library used RNA extracted from PBMCs. Library construction for TCR beta used iRepertoire HTBI primers and Arm-PCR of CDR3 regions. TCRdb fed the multiplex PCR reads into MiXCR, producing one record per CDR3 protein. The repertoire consists of fewer than 400,000 distinct CDR3 sequences, with about 18% occurring once and the leading ten covering around 36%. This sample comprised peripheral blood mononuclear cells (PBMCs), obtained at new diagnosis, from a patient treated with antithyroid drugs. These receptors all come from a female donor with Graves disease.

At least ten counts were recorded for this clonotype. This chain joins TRBV28 and TRBJ2-7; D is unclear. V lost 8 bases, J lost 1 base, and 15 bases lay in between. Per the germline V gene, CDR1 is MDHEN and CDR2 is SYDVKM. The CDR3 length is 14 residues. In DNA, the CDR3 is TGTGCCAGCTCCTCCTTCGACGGTTCCTACGAGCAGTACTTC. This sequence encodes CASSSFDGSYEQYF.

About this clonotype: A much bigger clone sits one base away, suggesting this may be a read error. V gene TRBV10-2 combines with J gene TRBJ2-7; D is undetermined. V lost 4 bases and J lost 4, with 8 bases in between. The CDR3 contains 12 residues. Germline V gives CDR1 WSHSY, CDR2 SAAADI. The CDR3 region has the DNA TGCGCCAGCAGTGGGTCTGCGTACGAGCAGTACTTC. Translation gives CASSGSAYEQYF.

The chain carries TRBV9 and TRBJ2-5, with a tentative D call TRBD2 (6 bases). Trimming removed 4 bases at V and 3 bases at J, with 16 bases between. The germline V gene encodes CDR1 SGDLS and CDR2 YYNGEE. This CDR3 comprises 15 residues. The CDR3 loop reads CASSPKRRVEETQYF. The CDR3 DNA reads as TGTGCCAGCAGCCCTAAGAGGAGGGTTGAAGAGACCCAGTACTTC. The whole variable domain, filled in from reference TRBV9 and TRBJ2-5, reads DSGVTQTPKHLITATGQRVTLRCSPRSGDLSVYWYQQSLDQGLQFLIQYYNGEERAKGNILERFSAQQFPDLHSELNLSSLELGDSALYFCASSPKRRVEETQYFGPGTRLLVL.

The chain joins TRBV7-2 to TRBJ2-6; D possibly corresponds to TRBD2 (5 bases). The CDR3 totals 16 residues. The V gene lost 4 bases and the J gene lost 0 bases, with 10 bases spanning the gap. Germline loops: CDR1 SGHTA, CDR2 FQGNSA. CDR3 amino acids: CASSSGVLSGANVLTF. The CDR3 coding sequence is TGTGCCAGCAGCTCCGGGGTCCTCTCTGGGGCCAACGTCCTGACTTTC.

The sample holds a few counts of this clonotype. The chain couples TRBV4-1 to TRBJ2-1; 11 nucleotides line up with TRBD2. The germline gives CDR1 MGHRA, CDR2 YSYEKL. The CDR3 is 15 amino acids. Losses at the gene ends were 1 base for V and 8 bases for J; bases not matched to a gene: 4. Written as DNA, the CDR3 is TGCGCCAGCAGCCAAGGTAGCGGGAGGGGGTATGAGCAGTTCTTC. It is translated as CASSQGSGRGYEQFF.

This clonotype was observed a few times. V is TRBV5-6 and J is TRBJ2-5, with TRBD1 matching over 7 bases. Germline V gives CDR1 SGHDT, CDR2 YYEEEE. CDR3 length: 12 amino acids. With V trimmed by 7 bases and J by 0 bases, 0 bases remained unmatched. In DNA form, the CDR3 reads TGTGCCAGCGGGACAGACCAAGAGACCCAGTACTTC. It is translated as CASGTDQETQYF.

This clonotype was counted at least ten times. V and J are TRBV18 and TRBJ1-2; no firm D call. The CDR3 consists of 16 residues. CDR1 is KGHSH, CDR2 LQKENI, per germline. Trimming pared 1 base from V and 4 bases from J, leaving 16 bases between. In nucleotides, the CDR3 is TGTGCCAGCTCACCACGCGGCTCGTCCTATGGCTATGGCTACACCTTC. It translates to CASSPRGSSYGYGYTF.

Ten or more counts support this clonotype. CDR3 DNA: TGTGCCAGCAGTTTGAACAGCCTAACGGAGGGCTACACCTTC. This gives the protein CASSLNSLTEGYTF. This chain connects TRBV28 to TRBJ1-2; the D is unclear. The CDR3 loop spans 14 amino acids. Germline values: CDR1 MDHEN, CDR2 SYDVKM. V lost 3 bases and J 8 bases, leaving 16 bases between the germline ends.

This clonotype was counted ten times or more. This rearrangement joins TRBV30 to TRBJ1-2, with D possibly TRBD1 on 5 matching bases. Germline V gene data show CDR1 as GTSNPN and CDR2 as SVGIG (reference sequence). V dropped 0 bases and J dropped 4 bases, with 12 bases sitting between them. The CDR3 spans 14 residues. Here the CDR3 reads CAWSVNRDGYGYTF. CDR3 DNA: TGTGCCTGGAGTGTAAACCGGGACGGCTATGGCTACACCTTC. Supplemented by reference TRBV30 and TRBJ1-2, the full variable domain reads SQTIHQWPATLVQPVGSPLSLECTVEGTSNPNLYWYRQAAGRGLQLLFYSVGIGQISSEVPQNLSASRPQDRQFILSSKKLLLSDSGFYLCAWSVNRDGYGYTFGSGTRLTVV.